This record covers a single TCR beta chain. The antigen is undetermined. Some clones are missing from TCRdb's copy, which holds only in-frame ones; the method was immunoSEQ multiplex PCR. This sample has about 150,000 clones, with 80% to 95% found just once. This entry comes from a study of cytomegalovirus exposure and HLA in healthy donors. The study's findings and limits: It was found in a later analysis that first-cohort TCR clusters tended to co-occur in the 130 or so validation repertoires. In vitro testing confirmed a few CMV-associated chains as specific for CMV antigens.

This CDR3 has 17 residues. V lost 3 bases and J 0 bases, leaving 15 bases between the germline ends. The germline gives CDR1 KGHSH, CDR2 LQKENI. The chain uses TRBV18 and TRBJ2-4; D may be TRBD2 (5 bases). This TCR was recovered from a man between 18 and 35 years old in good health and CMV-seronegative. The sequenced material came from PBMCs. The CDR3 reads CASSPAGLGSAKNIQYF. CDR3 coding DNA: TGTGCCAGCTCACCTGCCGGACTGGGGTCAGCCAAAAACATTCAGTACTTC.